This T cell receptor beta chain stems from a study of blood T cell repertoires in COVID-19. On the study more broadly: PBMCs, B-cell-depleted T cells, or T cells provided the cDNA or gDNA that made up the material.

This clone has only one observation. Using immunoSEQ multiplex PCR, the repertoire was profiled, and TCRdb retains in-frame clones only, with some absent. The table includes about 200,000 clones, about 84% detected once. Participants came from 24 US areas, aged roughly 18 to 89 years. Assignments of participants to cohorts depended upon their own reported clinical history. The CDR3 totals 15 residues. Germline CDR1 MDHEN, CDR2 SYDVKM. With 1 base removed from V and 2 bases from J, the gap between germline ends came to 10 bases. The chain carries TRBV28 and TRBJ2-3; unclear D gene. The source material was PBMCs or T cells enriched from blood (not recorded which). The TCR was taken from a man in his forties with acute COVID-19. The CDR3 DNA is TGTGCCAGCAGTTTATCGCGGAGAGACACAGATACGCAGTATTTT. Translation: CASSLSRRDTDTQYF.